The 22 T cell receptor beta chains listed next were all sequenced from one sample in a study of OX40 agonist ivuxolimab in advanced cancers. Here immunoSEQ multiplex PCR was the method, and the copy in TCRdb shows in-frame clones only, minus some. The sample contains 30,000 to 40,000 clones, about four fifths of which appear only once. Sequences were derived from CD4+ or CD8+ T cells sorted from blood, sampled in a trial of the OX40 agonist ivuxolimab. The receptor set was obtained from an adult with an advanced solid tumor such as melanoma, head and neck, liver or kidney cancer.

V usage is TRBV2 and J usage is TRBJ2-3; D is possibly TRBD1 (5 bases). Germline V CDR1 and CDR2: SNHLY, FYNNEI. This CDR3 has 16 residues. Trimming took off 2 bases at V and 0 bases at J, with 12 bases between the two ends. The CDR3 region is CASSERGIPSTDTQYF. For the CDR3, the DNA is TGTGCCAGCAGTGAAAGGGGCATACCTAGCACAGATACGCAGTATTTT.

This clone appeared a few times. The chain links TRBV6-1 to TRBJ1-2; D possibly corresponds to TRBD1 (6 bases). Germline V CDR1 and CDR2: MNHNS, SASEGT. This CDR3 comprises 14 residues. V was shortened by 5 bases and J by 2 bases, with 12 bases between the two germline ends. The DNA for the CDR3 is TGTGCCAGCAGTATGGGGGGCTACAACTATGGCTACACCTTC. It yields the protein CASSMGGYNYGYTF.

V gene TRBV6-5 combines with J gene TRBJ2-6; possible D gene TRBD1, 6 bases. The germline CDR1 and CDR2 sequences are MNHEY and SVGAGI. CDR3 length: 16 amino acids. The V and J ends lost 2 bases and 2 bases respectively, with 10 bases between them. The CDR3 DNA sequence: TGTGCCAGCAGTTACACTAGGGGGACTGGGGCCAACGTCCTGACTTTC. Its translation is CASSYTRGTGANVLTF.

V usage is TRBV4-1 and J usage is TRBJ2-6; a possible D gene is TRBD1 (5 bases). CDR1 and CDR2 from the germline V gene are MGHRA and YSYEKL. Trimming cost V 0 bases and J 2 bases, with 14 bases left between them. CDR3 length: 18 residues. In DNA form, the CDR3 reads TGCGCCAGCAGCCAAGACGGACCCAGGGCGGCTGGGGCCAACGTCCTGACTTTC. Translating it yields CASSQDGPRAAGANVLTF.

J is TRBJ2-5 and V is TRBV5-1; D is possibly TRBD1 (6 bases). This CDR3 has 15 residues. The V gene's germline CDR1 is SGHRS and CDR2 YFSETQ. The ends were cut back, 4 bases at V and 3 bases at J, with 16 bases in the middle. DNA of the CDR3: TGCGCCAGCAGCCAGATACCGGGACACAAAGAGACCCAGTACTTC. Translating it yields CASSQIPGHKETQYF.

V usage is TRBV28 and J usage is TRBJ1-5; weak D call: TRBD1 (6 bases). Trimming removed 4 bases at V and 5 bases at J, with 18 bases between. Germline V gene sequence: CDR1 MDHEN, CDR2 SYDVKM. This CDR3 has 16 residues. CDR3 amino acids: CASSSRPTGLHQPQHF. The DNA for the CDR3 is TGTGCCAGCAGTTCTCGACCGACAGGACTTCATCAGCCCCAGCATTTT.

This clone has only a few counts. The V gene is TRBV9, the J gene TRBJ1-2; weak D call: TRBD1 (5 bases). V lost 0 bases and J 4 bases, leaving 19 bases between the germline ends. This CDR3 spans 17 amino acids. CDR1 and CDR2 from the germline V gene are SGDLS and YYNGEE. This CDR3 is CASSVGAERGTPYGYTF. CDR3 coding DNA: TGTGCCAGCAGCGTAGGGGCCGAGAGAGGGACTCCCTATGGCTACACCTTC.

The V call is TRBV6-6, the J call TRBJ2-5; D unresolved. CDR1 MNHNY and CDR2 SVGAGI come from the germline V gene (reference sequence). The ends were cut back, 3 bases at V and 5 bases at J, with 4 bases in the middle. The CDR3 has 11 amino acids. CDR3 amino acids: CASSYSETQYF. CDR3 coding DNA: TGTGCCAGCAGTTATAGCGAGACCCAGTACTTC.

A single count supports this clone. The chain carries TRBV18 and TRBJ2-7; the D is unclear. The CDR3 has 12 residues. Between the trimmed V and J ends, which lost 6 bases and 5 bases, there was a span of 11 bases. Germline assignment: CDR1 KGHSH and CDR2 LQKENI. The CDR3 sequence is CASSRSRDEQYF. In nucleotides, the CDR3 is TGTGCCAGCTCTCGGTCTAGGGACGAGCAGTACTTC.

The rearrangement uses TRBV9 and TRBJ2-6; 7 positions match TRBD2. Germline-derived CDR1 and CDR2 are SGDLS and YYNGEE. The CDR3 spans 19 residues. Germline trimming cut 1 base from V and 0 bases from J; bases unmatched to any gene: 10. The CDR3 nucleotides read TGTGCCAGCAGCGTAACTAGATCAGCGGGGTACTCTGGGGCCAACGTCCTGACTTTC. Amino acid sequence: CASSVTRSAGYSGANVLTF.

This clone was counted once. V is TRBV5-6 and J is TRBJ1-1; perhaps TRBD1 as D (5 bases). The germline V gene encodes CDR1 SGHDT and CDR2 YYEEEE. The CDR3 length is 16 residues. The germline V and J ends were trimmed by 6 bases and 1 base, with 19 bases remaining between them. The CDR3 here is CASTPEVGEGNTEAFF. In DNA, the CDR3 is TGTGCCAGCACCCCAGAGGTGGGGGAGGGGAACACTGAAGCTTTCTTT.

This rearrangement joins TRBV7-6 to TRBJ1-3; 7 bases match TRBD1. The germline CDR1 and CDR2 sequences are SGHVS and FNYEAQ. After removal of 5 bases from V and 3 bases from J, the junction contained 10 bases not matched to a gene. The CDR3 consists of 16 residues. The CDR3 loop is CASSHTRRQGGNTIYF. Here the CDR3 DNA reads TGTGCCAGCAGCCACACACGAAGACAGGGTGGAAACACCATATATTTT.

The chain links TRBV19 to TRBJ2-2; tentatively, D is TRBD1 (6 bases). V shed 11 bases and J shed 5 bases, with 12 bases lying between them. Germline assignment: CDR1 LNHDA and CDR2 SQIVND (reference sequence). The CDR3 length is 12 residues. The CDR3: CASQGYTGELFF. As DNA, the CDR3 is TGTGCCTCCCAGGGGTATACCGGGGAGCTGTTTTTT.

The chain links TRBV5-1 to TRBJ2-2, with D unclear. Per the germline V gene, CDR1 is SGHRS and CDR2 is YFSETQ. Between the trimmed V and J ends, which lost 1 base and 8 bases, there was a span of 6 bases. The CDR3 contains 12 residues. The CDR3 bases are TGCGCCAGCAGCTTGAATGAAGGGGAGCTGTTTTTT. This encodes CASSLNEGELFF.

The rearrangement uses TRBV6-1 and TRBJ1-5; D remains ambiguous. The CDR3 length is 15 residues. V dropped 2 bases and J dropped 6 bases, with 14 bases sitting between them. Germline V lookup: CDR1 MNHNS, CDR2 SASEGT. CDR3: CASSELGQSAQPQHF. The CDR3 DNA follows: TGTGCCAGCAGTGAACTGGGCCAGAGTGCTCAGCCCCAGCATTTT.

This chain uses TRBV6-1 with TRBJ1-2; tentative D call: TRBD1 (5 bases). Deletions cut 7 bases from V and 3 bases from J, with 12 bases between. CDR1 is MNHNS and CDR2 is SASEGT in the germline V gene. The CDR3 is 13 residues long. This CDR3 reads CASTAQGYYGYTF. In DNA form, the CDR3 reads TGTGCCAGCACTGCCCAGGGATACTATGGCTACACCTTC.

The chain is built from TRBV20-1 and TRBJ2-7; D unresolved. From germline, CDR1 is DFQATT and CDR2 SNEGSKA (reference sequence). Between the trimmed V and J ends, which lost 6 bases and 4 bases, there was a span of 10 bases. The CDR3 sequence is 11 residues long. As DNA, the CDR3 is TGCAGTGCCCTTTCCCTATACGAGCAGTACTTC. This translates into CSALSLYEQYF.

The rearrangement links TRBV5-3 to TRBJ1-5, with 10 bases matching TRBD1. TRBV5-3 is an ORF, with its function uncertain. CDR3 size: 15 residues. After removal of 3 bases from V and 3 bases from J, the junction contained 3 bases not matched to a gene. Written as DNA, the CDR3 is TGTGCCAGAAGCTGGACAGGGGGAAACAATCAGCCCCAGCATTTT. Translation: CARSWTGGNNQPQHF.

The V and J genes are TRBV27 and TRBJ2-3; 9 positions agree with TRBD1. Trimming at V came to 4 bases and at J to 1 base, leaving 3 bases not matched to a gene. Germline loops: CDR1 MNHEY, CDR2 SMNVEV (reference sequence). The CDR3 covers 15 residues. The DNA for the CDR3 is TGTGCCAGCAGTTCCCGGGACAGGGGCACAGATACGCAGTATTTT. It codes for CASSSRDRGTDTQYF.

This clone is a singleton in its sample. The V call is TRBV6-1, the J call TRBJ2-3; 13 bases align to TRBD2. The CDR3 is 16 amino acids. J lost 1 base, V lost 4 bases, and 2 bases had no gene match. Germline loops: CDR1 MNHNS, CDR2 SASEGT. The DNA for the CDR3 is TGTGCCAGCAGTGGAGGACTAGCGGGGGGCACAGATACGCAGTATTTT. It translates to CASSGGLAGGTDTQYF.

Only a few counts were recorded for this clone. The chain combines TRBV7-8 with TRBJ2-5; either TRBD1 or TRBD2 may fit D (6 bases each). Per germline, CDR1 SGHVS and CDR2 FQNEAQ. This CDR3 contains 15 residues. V was trimmed by 5 bases and J by 5 bases, leaving 18 bases between them. The CDR3 loop is CASSPVGGEVETQYF. CDR3 bases: TGTGCCAGCAGCCCAGTCGGGGGCGAGGTGGAGACCCAGTACTTC.

V gene TRBV6-5 combines with J gene TRBJ2-1; D may correspond to TRBD1 or TRBD2 (5 bases each). The CDR3 runs to 14 residues. CDR1 is MNHEY and CDR2 is SVGAGI in the germline V gene. V gave up 4 bases and J gave up 7 bases, with 14 bases separating them. This CDR3 is CASSFSGAGNEQFF. As DNA, the CDR3 is TGTGCCAGCAGTTTCTCCGGGGCAGGTAATGAGCAGTTCTTC.